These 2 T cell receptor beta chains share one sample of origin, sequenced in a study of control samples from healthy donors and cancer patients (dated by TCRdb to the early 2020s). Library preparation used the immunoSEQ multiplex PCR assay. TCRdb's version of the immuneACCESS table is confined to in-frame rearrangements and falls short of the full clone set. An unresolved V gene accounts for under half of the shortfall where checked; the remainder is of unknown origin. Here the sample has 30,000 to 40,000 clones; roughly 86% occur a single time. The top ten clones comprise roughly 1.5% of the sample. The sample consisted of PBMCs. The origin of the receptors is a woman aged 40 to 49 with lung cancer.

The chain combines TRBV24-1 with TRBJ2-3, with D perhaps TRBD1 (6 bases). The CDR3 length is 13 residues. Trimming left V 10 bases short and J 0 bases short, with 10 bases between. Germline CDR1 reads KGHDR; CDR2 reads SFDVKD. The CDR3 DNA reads TGTGCCACACAGGGTCTAAGCACAGATACGCAGTATTTT. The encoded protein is CATQGLSTDTQYF.

In DNA, the CDR3 is TGTGCCAGCAGCTTCGGCAGGACCTACGAGCAGTACTTC. Translation: CASSFGRTYEQYF. The chain couples TRBV11-2 to TRBJ2-7; no firm D call. V shed 3 bases and J shed 2 bases, with 8 bases lying between them. The germline gives CDR1 SGHAT, CDR2 FQNNGV. This CDR3 is built from 13 residues.